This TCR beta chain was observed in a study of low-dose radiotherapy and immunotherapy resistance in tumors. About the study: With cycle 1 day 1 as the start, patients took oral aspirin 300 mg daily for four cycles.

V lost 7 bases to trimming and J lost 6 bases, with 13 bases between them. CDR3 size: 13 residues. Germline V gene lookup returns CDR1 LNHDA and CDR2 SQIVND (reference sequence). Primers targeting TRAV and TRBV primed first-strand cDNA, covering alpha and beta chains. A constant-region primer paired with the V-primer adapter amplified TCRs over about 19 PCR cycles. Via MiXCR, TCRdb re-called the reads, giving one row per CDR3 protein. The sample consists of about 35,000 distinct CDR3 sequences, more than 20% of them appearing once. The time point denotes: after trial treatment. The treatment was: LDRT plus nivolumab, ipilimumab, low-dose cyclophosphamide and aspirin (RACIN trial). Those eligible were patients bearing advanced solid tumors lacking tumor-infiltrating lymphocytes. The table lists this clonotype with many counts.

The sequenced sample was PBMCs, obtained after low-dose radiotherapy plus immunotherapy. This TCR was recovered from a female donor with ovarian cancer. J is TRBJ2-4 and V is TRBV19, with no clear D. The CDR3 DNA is TGTGCCAGTACCATCAGAGTAGGAAACATTCAGTACTTC. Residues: CASTIRVGNIQYF.